A single sample gave rise to the 9 T cell receptor beta chains below, sequenced in a study of T-cell memory formation after mild COVID-19. TCRdb re-called the 5' RACE reads with MiXCR, one entry per CDR3 protein. Of under 450,000 distinct CDR3 sequences listed, around a quarter are singletons. Material for sequencing was PBMCs or a T cell subset sorted from them (not recorded which). These receptors came from an adult woman who had mild COVID-19 (a few samples of this study predate the infection). Cell type and time point are not known.

The J gene is TRBJ2-7, the V gene TRBV11-2; D is undetermined. The V gene lost 6 bases and the J gene lost 0 bases, with 18 bases spanning the gap. The CDR3 contains 16 residues. CDR1 and CDR2 from the germline V gene are SGHAT and FQNNGV. The CDR3 coding sequence is TGTGCCAGCAGACCACTGCCCCGCCGGAGCTCCTACGAGCAGTACTTC. It specifies CASRPLPRRSSYEQYF.

This clonotype was detected many times. V usage is TRBV5-1 and J usage is TRBJ2-5, with 7 positions matching TRBD1. This CDR3 region has 15 residues. CDR1 and CDR2 from the germline V gene are SGHRS and YFSETQ. V was pared by 1 base and J by 0 bases, with 3 bases of the junction left unmatched. The DNA for the CDR3 is TGCGCCAGCAGCTTGCAGGGGGTCAACCAAGAGACCCAGTACTTC. Its protein product is CASSLQGVNQETQYF.

This clonotype was seen a handful of times. The chain joins TRBV18 to TRBJ2-5; D is possibly TRBD1 or TRBD2 (5 bases each). V was clipped by 2 bases and J by 1 base, with 11 bases between them. Germline V lookup: CDR1 KGHSH, CDR2 LQKENI. The CDR3 consists of 15 residues. DNA for the CDR3: TGTGCCAGCTCACCAGGTCAAGGGACCCAAGAGACCCAGTACTTC. Translating gives CASSPGQGTQETQYF.

The J gene is TRBJ2-7, the V gene TRBV20-1, with D perhaps TRBD1 (6 bases). V lost 4 bases and J 1 base, leaving 14 bases between the germline ends. The length of the CDR3 is 14 residues. The germline V gene encodes CDR1 DFQATT and CDR2 SNEGSKA (reference sequence). The CDR3 spells CSATGALPSYEQYF. The CDR3 DNA sequence: TGCAGTGCTACAGGGGCGCTACCTTCCTACGAGCAGTACTTC.

The chain couples TRBV12-3 or TRBV12-4 to TRBJ1-5; 10 nucleotides match TRBD1. The V and J ends lost 6 bases and 2 bases, in that order; junction bases with no gene match: 13. The CDR3 has 18 amino acids. The CDR3 spells CASSLPQTGGRGNQPQHF. CDR3 DNA sequence: TGTGCCAGCAGCCTCCCCCAGACAGGGGGCAGGGGCAATCAGCCCCAGCATTTT.

V and J are TRBV14 and TRBJ2-1; D is unclear. Trimming removed 3 bases at V and 6 bases at J, with 6 bases between. Germline CDR1 and CDR2: SGHDN and FVKESK. The CDR3 is made up of 12 amino acids. CDR3 nucleotide sequence: TGTGCCAGCAGCCATCACCCCAATGAGCAGTTCTTC. Translating gives CASSHHPNEQFF.

This clonotype was picked up a small number of times. This chain joins TRBV15 and TRBJ2-7, with a possible D match to TRBD2 (6 bases). Germline V gives CDR1 LNHNV, CDR2 YYDKDF (reference sequence). The CDR3 totals 13 residues. Trimming left V 3 bases short and J 2 bases short, with 8 bases between. This CDR3 reads CATSRRETYEQYF. In DNA form, the CDR3 reads TGTGCCACCAGCAGGCGGGAAACCTACGAGCAGTACTTC. Looking up the rest from reference TRBV15 and TRBJ2-7 gives the full variable domain: DAMVIQNPRYQVTQFGKPVTLSCSQTLNHNVMYWYQQKSSQAPKLLFHYYDKDFNNEADTPDNFQSRRPNTSFCFLDIRSPGLGDTAMYLCATSRRETYEQYFGPGTRLTVT.

The table lists this clonotype with a few counts. The chain has TRBV5-5 and TRBJ2-7; D is unresolved. Germline CDR1 is SGHKS and CDR2 is YYEKEE (reference sequence). Trimming took 2 bases from V and 3 from J, leaving 6 bases between them. There are 12 residues in the CDR3. CDR3 in DNA: TGTGCCAGCAGCTTTTCCAACTACGAGCAGTACTTC. It specifies CASSFSNYEQYF.

The gene calls are TRBV5-6 and TRBJ1-3, with a weak D call TRBD1 (5 bases). CDR1 and CDR2 (germline): SGHDT, YYEEEE. CDR3 length: 19 residues. Trimming pared 6 bases from V and 2 bases from J, leaving 27 bases between. The CDR3 here is CASNHYRPGNVKTGNTIYF. DNA for the CDR3: TGTGCCAGCAATCATTATCGGCCAGGGAATGTGAAAACTGGAAACACCATATATTTT.